The 30 T cell receptor beta chains below were found in one sample sequenced in a study of cytomegalovirus exposure and HLA in healthy donors. The data were produced by immunoSEQ multiplex PCR, yet TCRdb's version contains in-frame clones alone and is incomplete. The table shows about 130,000 clones, with about nine tenths occurring only once. Sequencing used PBMCs. These receptors were collected from a young woman in good health and CMV-seronegative.

A single count supports this clone. The genes are TRBV4-1 and TRBJ2-2; unclear D gene. The V and J ends lost 2 bases and 6 bases respectively, with 7 bases between them. From germline, CDR1 is MGHRA and CDR2 YSYEKL. The CDR3 has 13 residues. CDR3 amino acids: CASSQLLAGELFF. The CDR3 bases are TGCGCCAGCAGCCAATTACTGGCCGGGGAGCTGTTTTTT.

The rearrangement uses TRBV6-5 and TRBJ1-1; the match to TRBD1 covers 7 bases. V was clipped by 4 bases and J by 4 bases; unmatched bases: 6. This CDR3 has 14 residues. The V gene's germline CDR1 is MNHEY and CDR2 SVGAGI. CDR3 loop: CASSFRDSGTEAFF. For the CDR3, the DNA is TGTGCCAGCAGTTTCCGGGACAGCGGCACTGAAGCTTTCTTT.

The chain recombines TRBV2 with TRBJ2-7, with D possibly TRBD1 on 7 matching bases. The CDR3 is 14 amino acids. Trimming pared 9 bases from V and 5 bases from J, leaving 20 bases between. Germline CDR1 reads SNHLY; CDR2 reads FYNNEI. The chain's CDR3 is CASLPGTAGNEQYF. The CDR3 coding sequence is TGTGCCAGTCTCCCCGGGACAGCGGGCAACGAGCAGTACTTC.

The gene calls are TRBV5-8 and TRBJ1-2; 8 bases are shared with TRBD1. The trim removed 4 bases at V and 5 bases at J, leaving 10 bases unmatched. There are 15 residues in the CDR3. Germline CDR1 SGHTS, CDR2 YDEGEE. Here the CDR3 reads CASSRTGFGIYGYTF. The CDR3 DNA follows: TGTGCCAGCAGCCGGACAGGGTTTGGAATTTATGGCTACACCTTC.

The gene calls are TRBV6-5 and TRBJ2-7, with 12 positions matching TRBD1. Germline loops: CDR1 MNHEY, CDR2 SVGAGI. V lost 6 bases and J lost 3; bases outside the gene matches: 3. This CDR3 is 14 amino acids long. The CDR3 is CASSGTGGSYEQYF. CDR3 sequence (DNA): TGTGCCAGCAGCGGGACAGGGGGCAGCTACGAGCAGTACTTC.

The V and J genes are TRBV7-2 and TRBJ1-4; D is unresolved. This CDR3 is 12 amino acids long. Germline V gene data show CDR1 as SGHTA and CDR2 as FQGNSA. Trimming cost V 6 bases and J 5 bases, with 7 bases left between them. CDR3 loop: CASSATNEKLFF. The CDR3 DNA follows: TGTGCCAGCAGTGCCACAAATGAAAAACTGTTTTTT.

The chain combines TRBV7-2 with TRBJ1-1; 11 nucleotides line up with TRBD1. CDR3 size: 16 residues. From germline, CDR1 is SGHTA and CDR2 FQGNSA. V lost 3 bases, J lost 4 bases, and 7 bases stayed unmatched. For the CDR3, the DNA is TGTGCCAGCAGCTTCCGGGACAGGGGGATCGGCACTGAAGCTTTCTTT. It yields the protein CASSFRDRGIGTEAFF.

The genes are TRBV10-1 and TRBJ2-7, with D possibly TRBD2 on 5 matching bases. CDR3 length: 14 residues. In germline, CDR1 is WNHNN, CDR2 SYGVQD (reference sequence). The V and J ends lost 0 bases and 3 bases respectively, with 9 bases between them. CDR3 protein: CASSESNGVYEQYF. The CDR3 DNA sequence: TGCGCCAGCAGTGAGTCCAACGGGGTCTACGAGCAGTACTTC.

The CDR3 here is CASRSLVAGARNEQFF. Written as DNA, the CDR3 is TGTGCCAGCAGGTCCTTAGTAGCGGGAGCCAGGAATGAGCAGTTCTTC. The chain links TRBV4-2 to TRBJ2-1; 9 nucleotides agree with TRBD2. Germline V lookup: CDR1 LGHNA, CDR2 YNFKEQ. The CDR3 totals 16 residues. After removal of 6 bases from V and 7 bases from J, the junction contained 13 bases not matched to a gene.

There are a few counts of this clone. The chain links TRBV27 to TRBJ1-5, with D unresolved. This CDR3 comprises 16 residues. CDR1 is MNHEY, CDR2 SMNVEV, per germline (reference sequence). Trimming cost V 4 bases and J 0 bases, with 13 bases left between them. CDR3 region: CASSYRSNLSNQPQHF. The CDR3 region has the DNA TGTGCCAGCAGTTACCGGTCCAATCTTAGCAATCAGCCCCAGCATTTT.

J is TRBJ1-4 and V is TRBV2; no firm D call. Germline lookup yields CDR1 SNHLY and CDR2 FYNNEI. The CDR3 consists of 13 residues. V gave up 4 bases and J gave up 4 bases, with 7 bases separating them. CDR3: CASSVVGNEKLFF. CDR3 nucleotide sequence: TGTGCCAGCAGTGTAGTCGGTAATGAAAAACTGTTTTTT.

This rearrangement joins TRBV7-8 to TRBJ2-1, with 10 bases matching TRBD2. Unmatched junction bases numbered 7, after V lost 4 bases and J lost 7 bases. Looked up from germline, CDR1 is SGHVS and CDR2 is FQNEAQ. The CDR3 totals 15 residues. CDR3 in DNA: TGTGCCAGCAGCTCAGCGGGAGGGCCATGGAATGAGCAGTTCTTC. Translation: CASSSAGGPWNEQFF. Using reference TRBV7-8 and TRBJ2-1 for the parts outside the CDR3, the full variable domain is GAGVSQSPRYKVAKRGQDVALRCDPISGHVSLFWYQQALGQGPEFLTYFQNEAQLDKSGLPSDRFFAERPEGSVSTLKIQRTQQEDSAVYLCASSSAGGPWNEQFFGPGTRLTVL.

The chain uses TRBV13 and TRBJ2-7, with 7 positions matching TRBD1. The V segment lost 10 bases and the J segment 3 bases; nucleotides outside the gene matches: 9. The CDR3 sequence is 13 residues long. Germline V gives CDR1 PRHDT, CDR2 FYEKMQ (reference sequence). The CDR3 nucleotides read TGTGCCATAAGACAGGGTTTGTTCTACGAGCAGTACTTC. This translates into CAIRQGLFYEQYF.

The chain recombines TRBV13 with TRBJ2-2, with D possibly TRBD1 on 5 matching bases. V lost 4 bases, J lost 0 bases, and 18 bases lay in between. Germline loops: CDR1 PRHDT, CDR2 FYEKMQ (reference sequence). This CDR3 is 18 amino acids long. CDR3 amino acids: CASSYAGAVAANTGELFF. The CDR3, as DNA: TGTGCCAGCAGCTATGCTGGGGCAGTAGCCGCGAACACCGGGGAGCTGTTTTTT. Full variable domain (rest looked up from reference TRBV13 and TRBJ2-2): AAGVIQSPRHLIKEKRETATLKCYPIPRHDTVYWYQQGPGQDPQFLISFYEKMQSDKGSIPDRFSAQQFSDYHSELNMSSLELGDSALYFCASSYAGAVAANTGELFFGEGSRLTVL.

This clone appeared once. This chain links TRBV27 with TRBJ1-1; D remains ambiguous. This CDR3 comprises 15 residues. Per the germline V gene, CDR1 is MNHEY and CDR2 is SMNVEV (reference sequence). Trimming pared 3 bases from V and 1 base from J, leaving 12 bases between. CDR3 nucleotides: TGTGCCAGCAGTTTTGAGCCAGGAACGAACACTGAAGCTTTCTTT. This translates into CASSFEPGTNTEAFF.

The rearrangement links TRBV2 to TRBJ2-5; 12 nucleotides line up with TRBD2. Trimming took 2 bases from V and 4 from J; bases not matched to a gene: 5. Germline values: CDR1 SNHLY, CDR2 FYNNEI. The CDR3 loop spans 16 amino acids. The CDR3 bases are TGTGCCAGCAGTGAAAGTCTAGCGGGAGGGGGAGAGACCCAGTACTTC. Translated: CASSESLAGGGETQYF. Using reference TRBV2 and TRBJ2-5 for the parts outside the CDR3, the full variable domain is EPEVTQTPSHQVTQMGQEVILRCVPISNHLYFYWYRQILGQKVEFLVSFYNNEISEKSEIFDDQFSVERPDGSNFTLKIRSTKLEDSAMYFCASSESLAGGGETQYFGPGTRLLVL.

The chain links TRBV10-1 to TRBJ2-1; 7 bases map to TRBD2. Germline CDR1 WNHNN, CDR2 SYGVQD (reference sequence). Unmatched junction bases numbered 9, after V lost 8 bases and J lost 5 bases. This CDR3 region has 14 residues. CDR3 protein: CASATSDGDNEQFF. Here the CDR3 DNA reads TGCGCCAGCGCTACTAGCGACGGGGACAATGAGCAGTTCTTC.

The chain has TRBV7-2 and TRBJ2-3, with 11 bases matching TRBD2. Trimming removed 3 bases from V and 3 bases from J; junction bases left unmatched: 5. The CDR3 length is 16 residues. Germline loops: CDR1 SGHTA, CDR2 FQGNSA. This chain's CDR3 is CASSFSLAGGTDTQYF. The CDR3 DNA sequence: TGTGCCAGCAGCTTTTCTCTAGCGGGAGGAACAGATACGCAGTATTTT.

This clone was detected only a few times. This sequence joins TRBV19 and TRBJ2-7; a possible D gene is TRBD2 (7 bases). In germline, CDR1 is LNHDA, CDR2 SQIVND (reference sequence). The germline V and J ends were trimmed by 6 bases and 7 bases, with 16 bases remaining between them. The CDR3 runs 13 residues. CDR3 amino acids: CASRGGALEEQYF. The CDR3 DNA sequence: TGTGCCAGTAGAGGGGGGGCGCTTGAAGAGCAGTACTTC.

The chain combines TRBV6-6 with TRBJ2-7; TRBD2 matches at 9 bases. This CDR3 is built from 14 residues. V shed 6 bases and J 3 bases; nucleotides not matched to a gene: 6. Germline V lookup: CDR1 MNHNY, CDR2 SVGAGI (reference sequence). CDR3 sequence reads: CASSRGTSLYEQYF. The CDR3 nucleotides read TGTGCCAGCAGCCGCGGGACTAGCCTCTACGAGCAGTACTTC.

The chain links TRBV5-1 to TRBJ1-2; 7 nucleotides line up with TRBD1. In germline, CDR1 is SGHRS, CDR2 YFSETQ. This CDR3 contains 15 residues. With V trimmed by 5 bases and J by 3 bases, 10 bases remained unmatched. CDR3 residues: CASRIQGLSDYGYTF. The CDR3 DNA follows: TGCGCCAGCAGAATACAGGGGTTGTCGGACTATGGCTACACCTTC.

The chain couples TRBV7-3 to TRBJ2-1; 7 positions match TRBD2. This CDR3 has 15 amino acids. The germline CDR1 and CDR2 sequences are SGHTA and FQGTGA. V dropped 9 bases and J dropped 0; count of bases not matched to a gene: 8. CDR3 sequence: CASNGGGSSYNEQFF. Written as DNA, the CDR3 is TGTGCCAGTAACGGGGGAGGGAGCTCCTACAATGAGCAGTTCTTC.

The rearrangement joins TRBV2 to TRBJ2-7; D gene ambiguous. Trimming removed 5 bases from V and 0 bases from J, with 8 bases in between. Germline CDR1 SNHLY, CDR2 FYNNEI. The CDR3 is 13 amino acids. CDR3 sequence (DNA): TGTGCCAGCAGTCTCGGTAGCTCCTACGAGCAGTACTTC. Its protein is CASSLGSSYEQYF.

This sequence joins TRBV28 and TRBJ2-1, with 12 positions matching TRBD2. CDR3 length: 19 residues. Germline CDR1 is MDHEN and CDR2 is SYDVKM. V shed 6 bases and J 4 bases; nucleotides not matched to a gene: 16. CDR3 bases: TGTGCCAGCAGCCACGCTGCTAGCGGGAGGGCAATAAGGTACAATGAGCAGTTCTTC. Translation: CASSHAASGRAIRYNEQFF.

The chain carries TRBV4-1 and TRBJ2-3, with 10 bases that match TRBD1. CDR1 is MGHRA and CDR2 is YSYEKL in the germline V gene. This CDR3 has 18 residues. Trimming removed 0 bases from V and 2 bases from J; junction bases left unmatched: 8. CDR3 sequence (DNA): TGCGCCAGCAGCCAAGATGGGGTGGGACAGGGGTTCACAGATACGCAGTATTTT. Translation gives CASSQDGVGQGFTDTQYF.

V is TRBV10-3 and J is TRBJ1-2, with 7 positions matching TRBD1. In germline, CDR1 is ENHRY, CDR2 SYGVKD. The CDR3 is made up of 13 amino acids. V was pared by 5 bases and J by 5 bases, with 5 bases of the junction left unmatched. For the CDR3, the DNA is TGTGCCATCAGTATGGGACAGTCGTATGGCTACACCTTC. Encoded protein: CAISMGQSYGYTF.

The chain couples TRBV6-1 to TRBJ2-3, with 8 bases identical to TRBD2. This CDR3 spans 12 amino acids. The germline CDR1 and CDR2 sequences are MNHNS and SASEGT. V lost 6 bases and J lost 5; bases outside the gene matches: 1. The CDR3 spells CASRLAGDTQYF. DNA of the CDR3: TGTGCCAGCAGGCTAGCGGGAGATACGCAGTATTTT.

In regard to this clone: Other DNA sequences within the sample encode an identical CDR3. The rearrangement links TRBV15 to TRBJ1-5; D gene unclear. The germline gives CDR1 LNHNV, CDR2 YYDKDF (reference sequence). The CDR3 length is 13 residues. The germline V and J ends were trimmed by 0 bases and 5 bases, with 5 bases remaining between them. The CDR3 coding sequence is TGTGCCACCAGCAGAGATCCGGATCAGCCCCAGCATTTT. Protein: CATSRDPDQPQHF.

The genes are TRBV27 and TRBJ2-1, with 10 bases that match TRBD2. Germline lookup yields CDR1 MNHEY and CDR2 SMNVEV (reference sequence). This CDR3 has 15 residues. The V segment lost 9 bases and the J segment 6 bases; nucleotides outside the gene matches: 11. CDR3: CASGAGTSVLNEQFF. Written as DNA, the CDR3 is TGTGCCAGTGGGGCCGGGACTAGCGTTCTCAATGAGCAGTTCTTC.

The chain joins TRBV2 to TRBJ1-4, with D possibly being TRBD1 (6 bases). Trimming left V 3 bases short and J 5 bases short, with 13 bases between. The CDR3 has 15 amino acids. Germline values: CDR1 SNHLY, CDR2 FYNNEI. CDR3: CASSDGGTRNEKLFF. In DNA, the CDR3 is TGTGCCAGCAGTGATGGTGGGACAAGGAATGAAAAACTGTTTTTT.